This T cell receptor beta chain was obtained from a study of cytomegalovirus exposure and HLA in healthy donors. Across the study: Out of roughly 170 million T cells, an earlier analysis found some 120 million unique TCR beta sequences in total. Within the Caucasian-associated ancestry cluster were roughly 82% of the roughly 380 genotyped donors.

This CDR3 contains 14 residues. J gave up 6 bases and V 2 bases, and 4 bases lay outside the gene matches. Germline V lookup: CDR1 MRHNA, CDR2 SNTAGT. The PCR ran on 60 Vbeta and 13 Jbeta primers. Sequenced by immunoSEQ multiplex PCR; TCRdb stores in-frame clones only, minus some. This table has approximately 210,000 clones, roughly 80% appearing once. This TCR came from a male donor in good health and CMV-seropositive. This chain connects TRBV6-4 to TRBJ2-1; 7 nucleotides line up with TRBD1. The source material was PBMCs. CDR3 sequence (DNA): TGTGCCAGCAGTGACGAGACAGGGATCAATGAGCAGTTCTTC. Translation gives CASSDETGINEQFF.